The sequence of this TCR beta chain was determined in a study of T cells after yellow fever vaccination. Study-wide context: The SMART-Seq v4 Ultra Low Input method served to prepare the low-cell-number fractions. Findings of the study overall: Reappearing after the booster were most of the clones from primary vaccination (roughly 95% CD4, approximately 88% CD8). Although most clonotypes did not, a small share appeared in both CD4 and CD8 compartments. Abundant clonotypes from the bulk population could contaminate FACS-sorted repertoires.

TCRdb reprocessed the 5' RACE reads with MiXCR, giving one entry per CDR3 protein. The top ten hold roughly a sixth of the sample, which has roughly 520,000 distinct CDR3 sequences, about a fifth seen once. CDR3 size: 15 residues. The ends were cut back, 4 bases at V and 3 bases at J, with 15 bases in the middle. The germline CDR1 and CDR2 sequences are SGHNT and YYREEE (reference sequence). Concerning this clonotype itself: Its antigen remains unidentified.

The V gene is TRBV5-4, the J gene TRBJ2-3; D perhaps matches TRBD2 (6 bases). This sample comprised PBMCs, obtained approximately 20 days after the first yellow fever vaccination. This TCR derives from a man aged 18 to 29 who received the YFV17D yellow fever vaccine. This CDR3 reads CASSLGGVRTDTQYF. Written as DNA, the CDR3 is TGTGCCAGCAGCCTCGGGGGAGTAAGGACAGATACGCAGTATTTT.